The 20 T cell receptor beta chains below were found in one sample sequenced in a study of blood T cell repertoires in COVID-19. Here immunoSEQ multiplex PCR was the method, and the copy in TCRdb shows in-frame clones only, minus some. The sample holds fewer than 300,000 clones, 88% seen once. The material sequenced was peripheral blood. These receptor sequences come from a woman between 35 and 50 years old who had recovered from COVID-19.

The chain is built from TRBV7-2 and TRBJ2-3; 12 bases match TRBD1. There are 17 residues in the CDR3. The germline V gene encodes CDR1 SGHTA and CDR2 FQGNSA. Trimming cost V 1 base and J 1 base; bases outside gene matches: 3. The CDR3 nucleotides read TGTGCCAGCAGCTTAGGGGGGACAGGGGGCGGCACAGATACGCAGTATTTT. It encodes CASSLGGTGGGTDTQYF.

In its sample, this clone was seen once. This chain uses TRBV18 with TRBJ1-5; 8 nucleotides line up with TRBD1. This CDR3 region has 16 residues. Unmatched junction bases numbered 4, after V lost 3 bases and J lost 0 bases. CDR1 and CDR2 (germline): KGHSH, LQKENI. CDR3 bases: TGTGCCAGCTCACCCACAGGGGGGAATAGCAATCAGCCCCAGCATTTT. Amino acid sequence: CASSPTGGNSNQPQHF.

The chain joins TRBV3-1 (or the pseudogene TRBV3-2) to TRBJ2-2, with 9 nucleotides matching TRBD1. The CDR3 has 13 amino acids. Germline V lookup: CDR1 LGHDT, CDR2 YNNKEL (reference sequence). Trimming removed 4 bases from V and 6 bases from J; junction bases left unmatched: 0. The CDR3: CASSRQGAGELFF. The CDR3 DNA sequence: TGTGCCAGCAGCCGACAGGGGGCCGGGGAGCTGTTTTTT.

This clone was counted a single time. The chain employs TRBV5-1 and TRBJ2-7; 8 bases are shared with TRBD1. This CDR3 is 16 amino acids long. Trimming cost V 4 bases and J 3 bases; bases outside gene matches: 12. CDR1 SGHRS and CDR2 YFSETQ come from the germline V gene. The CDR3 coding sequence is TGCGCCAGCAGCGGGACGGACAGGGTTCCCCTCTACGAGCAGTACGTC. It yields the protein CASSGTDRVPLYEQYV.

The chain combines TRBV15 with TRBJ2-5; 9 nucleotides align to TRBD1. The V gene end was trimmed by 6 bases and the J gene end by 1 base; junction bases not matched to a gene: 9. The CDR3 is 16 residues long. The germline V gene has CDR1 LNHNV and CDR2 YYDKDF (reference sequence). CDR3 in DNA: TGTGCCACCAGGAAAGGAGACAGGGGGTTCCAAGAGACCCAGTACTTC. Its translation: CATRKGDRGFQETQYF.

This chain links TRBV6-2 or TRBV6-3 with TRBJ2-2; TRBD1 aligns across 8 bases. Germline V gene lookup returns CDR1 MNHEY and CDR2 SVGEGT. This CDR3 region has 14 residues. V lost 5 bases to trimming and J lost 6 bases; unmatched junction nucleotides: 5. This CDR3 is CASSEPGGPGELFF. CDR3 bases: TGTGCCAGCAGTGAGCCAGGGGGCCCCGGGGAGCTGTTTTTT.

This chain joins TRBV6-2 or TRBV6-3 and TRBJ2-7; weak D call: TRBD1 (6 bases). The CDR3 runs 13 residues. V gave up 6 bases and J gave up 2 bases, with 11 bases separating them. Germline lookup yields CDR1 MNHEY and CDR2 SVGEGT. This chain's CDR3 is CASSDPGAYEQYV. The CDR3 nucleotides read TGTGCCAGCAGCGACCCAGGGGCCTACGAGCAGTACGTC.

CDR3 residues: CASSQEGRGAAGDPQETQYF. Here the CDR3 DNA reads TGTGCCAGCAGCCAAGAGGGAAGGGGGGCGGCGGGAGACCCCCAAGAGACCCAGTACTTC. The gene calls are TRBV4-2 and TRBJ2-5; D might be TRBD2 (7 bases). There are 20 residues in the CDR3. The germline V gene has CDR1 LGHNA and CDR2 YNFKEQ. Trimming stripped 0 bases from V and 1 base from J, with 24 bases between.

The V gene is TRBV29-1, the J gene TRBJ1-2, with no clear D. Between the trimmed V and J ends, which lost 2 bases and 7 bases, there was a span of 17 bases. In germline, CDR1 is SQVTM, CDR2 ANQGSEA. The CDR3 is 14 amino acids. CDR3 protein: CSVELASSTTGYTF. CDR3 bases: TGCAGCGTTGAACTCGCCTCTAGCACCACTGGCTACACCTTC.

To note about this clone: The junction departs from germline at one end; a sequencing error may be responsible. The chain is built from TRBV19 and TRBJ2-3; 7 bases line up with TRBD2. Germline CDR1 reads LNHDA; CDR2 reads SQIVND (reference sequence). CDR3 length equals 16 residues. The CDR3 is CVSSMGWRERTDTQYF. In DNA form, the CDR3 reads TGTGTCAGTAGTATGGGGTGGCGGGAGAGAACAGATACGCAGTATTTT.

The CDR3 DNA reads as TGTGCCAGCAGTTTGGACAGGGGTAAGGACACTGAAGCTTTCTTT. Residues: CASSLDRGKDTEAFF. This chain joins TRBV27 and TRBJ1-1; TRBD1 aligns across 9 bases. Trimming took 3 bases from V and 3 from J; bases not matched to a gene: 5. CDR3 length: 15 residues. Per germline, CDR1 MNHEY and CDR2 SMNVEV (reference sequence).

The V call is TRBV4-3, the J call TRBJ2-7; 7 bases fit TRBD2. Germline V gives CDR1 LGHNA, CDR2 YSLEER. After removal of 0 bases from V and 2 bases from J, the junction contained 1 base not matched to a gene. CDR3 length equals 14 residues. CDR3 residues: CASSQDGRPYEQYF. The DNA of the CDR3 is TGCGCCAGCAGCCAAGACGGGAGGCCCTACGAGCAGTACTTC.

The rearrangement uses TRBV7-9 and TRBJ2-2; TRBD1 is a possible D gene (5 bases). V gave up 11 bases and J gave up 0 bases, with 16 bases separating them. The germline V gene encodes CDR1 SEHNR and CDR2 FQNEAQ (reference sequence). CDR3 length: 15 amino acids. The CDR3 is CAAAGTGPNTGELFF. The CDR3 nucleotides are TGTGCCGCGGCAGGAACAGGTCCGAACACCGGGGAGCTGTTTTTT. Full variable domain (rest looked up from reference TRBV7-9 and TRBJ2-2): DTGVSQNPRHKITKRGQNVTFRCDPISEHNRLYWYRQTLGQGPEFLTYFQNEAQLEKSRLLSDRFSAERPKGSFSTLEIQRTEQGDSAMYLCAAAGTGPNTGELFFGEGSRLTVL.

The rearrangement links TRBV19 to TRBJ1-1; D remains ambiguous. CDR1 is LNHDA and CDR2 is SQIVND in the germline V gene (reference sequence). Trimming stripped 5 bases from V and 1 base from J, with 14 bases between. The CDR3 totals 15 residues. Here the CDR3 DNA reads TGTGCCAGTAGTCGAGGACGGACTCCGAACACTGAAGCTTTCTTT. Its protein is CASSRGRTPNTEAFF.

The chain joins TRBV5-1 to TRBJ2-7, with TRBD2 identical over 10 bases. The trim removed 5 bases at V and 3 bases at J, leaving 5 bases unmatched. This CDR3 has 14 amino acids. The V gene's germline CDR1 is SGHRS and CDR2 YFSETQ. The CDR3 DNA reads TGCGCCAGCAGGAATAGCGGGGGGAACTACGAGCAGTACTTC. It encodes CASRNSGGNYEQYF.

The V call is TRBV29-1, the J call TRBJ2-1, with D unresolved. Trimming shortened V by 6 bases and J by 5 bases, and 5 bases separated the two germline ends. The CDR3 contains 10 residues. Germline CDR1 is SQVTM and CDR2 is ANQGSEA. CDR3 DNA: TGCAGCGTCCCAAACAATGAGCAGTTCTTC. It codes for CSVPNNEQFF.

This chain connects TRBV9 to TRBJ2-1; TRBD2 agrees at 9 bases. V was pared by 0 bases and J by 7 bases, with 8 bases of the junction left unmatched. The CDR3 totals 16 residues. Germline V gene data show CDR1 as SGDLS and CDR2 as YYNGEE. In DNA, the CDR3 is TGTGCCAGCAGCGTAGACCCGGGACTAGCCCCTAATGAGCAGTTCTTC. It translates to CASSVDPGLAPNEQFF.

This chain links TRBV6-2 or TRBV6-3 with TRBJ2-3; weak D call: TRBD2 (7 bases). V was trimmed by 6 bases and J by 3 bases, leaving 16 bases between them. The CDR3 contains 15 residues. In germline, CDR1 is MNHEY, CDR2 SVGEGT. DNA of the CDR3: TGTGCCAGCAGCAACCCCGGGGGGCTAACAGATACGCAGTATTTT. Its protein product is CASSNPGGLTDTQYF.

V is TRBV5-1 and J is TRBJ2-1; perhaps TRBD2 as D (6 bases). With 0 bases removed from V and 3 bases from J, the gap between germline ends came to 16 bases. The germline gives CDR1 SGHRS, CDR2 YFSETQ. This CDR3 is 17 amino acids long. The CDR3 DNA is TGCGCCAGCAGCTTGGCCGGGTCAGCGGAGGGCTACAATGAGCAGTTCTTC. Translation: CASSLAGSAEGYNEQFF.

The rearrangement joins TRBV6-1 to TRBJ1-2, with D perhaps TRBD1 (5 bases). The germline CDR1 and CDR2 sequences are MNHNS and SASEGT. Trimming cost V 0 bases and J 8 bases, with 13 bases left between them. CDR3 length: 14 amino acids. The CDR3 DNA follows: TGTGCCAGCAGTGAAGCTGGCGGGGCGCAGGGCTACACCTTC. This codes for CASSEAGGAQGYTF.